This T cell receptor (beta chain) was documented in a study of blood T cells in healthy people across ages. Per the germline V gene, CDR1 is SGHTA and CDR2 is FQGNSA. The CDR3 has 20 residues. J lost 0 bases, V lost 6 bases, and 15 bases had no gene match. The authors ran a second PCR of about 7 to 11 cycles using a sample-barcoded 5' primer and a J-beta primer mix. TCRdb processed the 5' RACE reads anew with MiXCR; each CDR3 protein has one entry. The sample gives about 690,000 distinct CDR3 sequences, about 43% of which show up once; around 30% is in the top ten. This TCR was sampled from a man older than 75 in good health. This chain connects TRBV7-2 to TRBJ2-1, with 12 bases matching TRBD2. Sequenced material: blood. The CDR3 here is CASSYTEKLAGGHSYNEQFF. The CDR3 DNA reads as TGTGCCAGCAGTTATACTGAGAAACTAGCGGGAGGCCACTCCTACAATGAGCAGTTCTTC.